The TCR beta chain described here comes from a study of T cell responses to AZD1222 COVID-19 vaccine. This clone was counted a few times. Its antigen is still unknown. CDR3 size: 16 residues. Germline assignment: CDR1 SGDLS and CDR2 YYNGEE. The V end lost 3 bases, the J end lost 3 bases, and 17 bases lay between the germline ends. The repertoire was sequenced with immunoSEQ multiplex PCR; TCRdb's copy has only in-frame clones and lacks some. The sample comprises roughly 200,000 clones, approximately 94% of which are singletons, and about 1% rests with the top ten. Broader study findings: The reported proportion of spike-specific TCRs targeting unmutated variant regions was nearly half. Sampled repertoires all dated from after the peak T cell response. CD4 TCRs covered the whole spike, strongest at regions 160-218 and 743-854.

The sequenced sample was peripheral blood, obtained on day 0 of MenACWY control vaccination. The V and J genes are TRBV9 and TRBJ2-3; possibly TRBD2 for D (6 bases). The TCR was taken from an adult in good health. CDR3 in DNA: TGTGCCAGCAGCGACACGGCGCTAGCGCGGACAGATACGCAGTATTTT. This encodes CASSDTALARTDTQYF.